This T cell receptor beta chain was retrieved from a study of T cell changes during pregnancy in multiple sclerosis. Some clones are missing from TCRdb's copy, which holds only in-frame ones; the method was immunoSEQ multiplex PCR. The sample consists of around 30,000 clones, 85% to 90% of them appearing once. This CDR3 contains 15 residues. Germline V lookup: CDR1 SGHDT, CDR2 YYEEEE. Trimming at V came to 5 bases and at J to 3 bases, leaving 10 bases not matched to a gene. This receptor was obtained from a female donor with multiple sclerosis, enrolled in a pregnancy study. Sequences were derived from CD4+ T cells from peripheral blood mononuclear cells, sampled in the second trimester of pregnancy. The chain has TRBV5-6 and TRBJ2-5; 7 bases match TRBD1. As DNA, the CDR3 is TGTGCCAGCAGGGGTTCCGGCAGGGGGAAAGAGACCCAGTACTTC. It yields the protein CASRGSGRGKETQYF. Based on the CDR3 plus reference TRBV5-6 and TRBJ2-5, the full variable domain is DAGVTQSPTHLIKTRGQQVTLRCSPKSGHDTVSWYQQALGQGPQFIFQYYEEEERQRGNFPDRFSGHQFPNYSSELNVNALLLGDSALYLCASRGSGRGKETQYFGPGTRLLVL.